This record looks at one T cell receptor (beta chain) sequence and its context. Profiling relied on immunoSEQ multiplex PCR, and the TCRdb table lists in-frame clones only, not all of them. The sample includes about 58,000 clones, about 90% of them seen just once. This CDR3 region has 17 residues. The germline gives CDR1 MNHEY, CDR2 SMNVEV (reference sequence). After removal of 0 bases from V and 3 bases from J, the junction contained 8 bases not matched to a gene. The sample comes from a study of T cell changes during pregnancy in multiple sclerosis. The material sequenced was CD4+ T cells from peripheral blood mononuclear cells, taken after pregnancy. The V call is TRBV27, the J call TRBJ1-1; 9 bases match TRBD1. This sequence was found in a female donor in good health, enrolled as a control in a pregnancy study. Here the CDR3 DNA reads TGTGCCAGCAGTTTATCCCGGGACAGGGTTTCATACACTGAAGCTTTCTTT. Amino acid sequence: CASSLSRDRVSYTEAFF.